This entry is about one T cell receptor beta chain. CDR1 and CDR2 (germline): SGDLS, YYNGEE. The CDR3 contains 16 residues. J was trimmed by 4 bases and V by 3 bases; bases with no gene match: 3. The data were obtained in a study of siplizumab effects on memory and regulatory T cells. The method was immunoSEQ multiplex PCR; TCRdb's version includes in-frame clones alone and lacks a portion of them. This table has some 96,000 clones, 80% to 95% appearing once. This sequence was found in a human donor in good health. Source material: CD4+ T cells sorted from blood. The V and J genes are TRBV9 and TRBJ2-5, with 16 bases fitting TRBD2. The CDR3 region is CASSAGLAGGRETQYF. In nucleotides, the CDR3 is TGTGCCAGCAGCGCGGGACTAGCGGGGGGGCGAGAGACCCAGTACTTC.